The sequence of this T cell receptor (beta chain) was determined in a study of CD8 T cells in Susac syndrome (dated by TCRdb to the late 2010s). A note on the overall study: Among the sequenced Susac syndrome patients, six had clinically active disease and under 10 were in clinical remission. Susac syndrome patients were therapy-naive, on corticosteroids (some also receiving IVIg), or on IVIg alone at blood withdrawal. The study used repertoire sequencing to test whether antigen drove CD8+ T cell activation and differentiation in Susac syndrome. Paper-wide results and their limitations: In patients with Susac syndrome, the CD4+ T cell repertoire showed no detectable clonal expansion. The number of individuals in the TCR sequencing and HLA analysis was acknowledged as relatively small.

RNA was extracted using the RNeasy kit, and about 0.45 to 1 ug of the RNA was reverse transcribed with random hexamers. The immunoSEQ multiplex PCR assay, which covers 54 Vbeta and 13 Jbeta segments, was used to amplify TCR beta CDR3 regions. Bias from PCR amplification was corrected by using a synthetic template baseline for primer optimization and for computational correction. The study's processing was this. Reads were annotated to V, D and J genes per IMGT and analyzed with immunoSEQ Analyzer, keeping only productive sequences. Clonality was computed as one minus Shannon entropy normalized by log2 of the number of productive unique sequences. For each patient and control, public and private clones were evaluated within the 100 most prevalent clones. Clones were defined as Susac-specific if absent from the healthy and MS cohorts, from some 1,000 published viral clones and from other ImmuneACCESS disease sequences. TCRdb reprocessed the public reads (quality trimming at Q25 with fastp, clone calling with MiXCR) and kept in-frame beta chains. CDR3 protein duplicates are merged, each entry listing the most common genes and DNA. These V and J calls originate from TCRdb's pipeline instead of the authors' own analysis. The sample table holds about 120,000 distinct CDR3 sequences, of which under 96% were seen once. The ten largest clones add up to less than 0.15% of the sample.

Peripheral blood CD8+ and CD4+ T cells from healthy donors, Susac syndrome patients and multiple sclerosis patients were profiled by high-throughput TCR beta sequencing. Susac syndrome patients met recently defined diagnostic criteria for definite or probable disease. Bulk CD8+ and CD4+ T cells were purified by magnetic negative isolation, whereas CD8+ TEMRA cells were enriched by FACS. Blood was drawn into EDTA tubes, processed within 24 hours, and PBMCs were isolated by density gradient centrifugation. PBMCs destined for TCR sequencing were cryopreserved in liquid nitrogen and later thawed in a 37 °C water bath. The sorted or isolated CD4+, CD8+ and CD8+ TEMRA cells had a purity of 90% or higher. The germline V gene provides CDR1 SGHDN and CDR2 FVKESK. V loses 5 bases at its end and J loses 4 bases; junction bases beyond the gene matches: 7. Spanning cysteine to phenylalanine, the CDR3 consists of 15 amino acids. The only DNA kept is the CDR3, 45 bases in frame from the first base.

About this clonotype: Its antigen target is currently unknown. The record has no base qualities; no much larger clone is one base away.

The chain is made from TRBV14 and TRBJ2-1; the junction holds 8 bases that match TRBD2. The TCR was taken from a human donor with Susac syndrome. Material: CD4+ T cells from PBMCs. The CDR3 protein is CASSAYGTSYNEQFF. The nucleotide sequence reads TGTGCCAGCAGCGCTTACGGGACTAGTTACAATGAGCAGTTCTTC.